Below, 5 T cell receptor beta chains from the same sample are listed, as sequenced in a study of post-analysis software for immune sequencing data. Study observations and caveats: With TRBV5-6, TRBV5-1 and TRBV20-1 included, 4 to 6 TRBV segments were more frequent in patients than in controls.

Unique molecular identifiers were present in the TCR beta cDNA libraries. Each CDR3 protein is one row after TCRdb ran MiXCR on the PCR reads. The repertoire includes fewer than 850,000 distinct CDR3 sequences, approximately 30% of them detected once, and roughly 0.54% sits in the top ten. Their cognate antigens are unknown. Material for sequencing was blood. These receptors were obtained from a girl between 5 and 17 years old with multiple sclerosis.

This clonotype was seen only once. Mismatch with germline at one junction end may stem from a read error. The chain employs TRBV20-1 and TRBJ2-7; unclear D gene. Matching the DNA end better, TRBJ2-5 makes the J call doubtful. Germline V gives CDR1 DFQATT, CDR2 SNEGSKA (reference sequence). The CDR3 extends over 11 amino acids. Written as DNA, the CDR3 is TGCAGGGCTAGAGCCGGGGAGACCCAGTACTTC. It is translated as CRARAGETQYF.

This clonotype was counted only a few times. The J gene is TRBJ2-5, the V gene TRBV11-2, with 13 bases fitting TRBD2. The CDR3 runs to 14 residues. V lost 9 bases and J lost 1; bases outside the gene matches: 2. Germline CDR1 SGHAT, CDR2 FQNNGV. In DNA, the CDR3 is TGTGCCAGTGGGACTAGCGGGATCCAAGAGACCCAGTACTTC. This codes for CASGTSGIQETQYF.

The V gene is TRBV20-1, the J gene TRBJ2-1; tentative D call: TRBD2 (6 bases). The germline V and J ends were trimmed by 1 base and 10 bases, with 17 bases remaining between them. Germline assignment: CDR1 DFQATT and CDR2 SNEGSKA (reference sequence). The length of the CDR3 is 14 residues. The CDR3 sequence: CSARASAREREQFF. CDR3 sequence (DNA): TGCAGTGCTAGAGCCTCGGCGCGGGAACGAGAGCAGTTCTTC.

The chain is built from TRBV20-1 and TRBJ2-5, with 7 bases aligning to TRBD1. The assigned J gene may be wrong: the sequence end matches TRBJ2-7 better. Per germline, CDR1 DFQATT and CDR2 SNEGSKA (reference sequence). This CDR3 has 13 residues. The CDR3 DNA reads as TGCAGTGCTGGATGGACAGGCCCCTACGAGCAGTACTTC. It specifies CSAGWTGPYEQYF.

This chain uses TRBV19 with TRBJ2-4; D not resolved. The CDR3 covers 13 residues. The V end was cut by 5 bases, the J end by 0 bases, with 5 bases between. Germline CDR1 is LNHDA and CDR2 is SQIVND (reference sequence). The CDR3 sequence: CASSWLAKNIQYF. CDR3 coding DNA: TGTGCCAGTAGTTGGTTAGCCAAAAACATTCAGTACTTC. Full variable domain (remainder filled in from reference TRBV19 and TRBJ2-4): DGGITQSPKYLFRKEGQNVTLSCEQNLNHDAMYWYRQDPGQGLRLIYYSQIVNDFQKGDIAEGYSVSREKKESFPLTVTSAQKNPTAFYLCASSWLAKNIQYFGAGTRLSVL.